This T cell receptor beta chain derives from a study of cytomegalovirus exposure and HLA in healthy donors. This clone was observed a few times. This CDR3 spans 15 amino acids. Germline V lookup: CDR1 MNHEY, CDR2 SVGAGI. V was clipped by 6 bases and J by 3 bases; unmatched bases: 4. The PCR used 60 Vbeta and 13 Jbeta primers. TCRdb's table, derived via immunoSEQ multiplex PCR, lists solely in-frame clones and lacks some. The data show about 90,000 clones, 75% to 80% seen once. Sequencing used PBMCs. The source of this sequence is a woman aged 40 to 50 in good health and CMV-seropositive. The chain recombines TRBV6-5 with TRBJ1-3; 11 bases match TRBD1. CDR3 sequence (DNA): TGTGCCAGCAGCGGACAGGGGGCGCGTGGAAACACCATATATTTT. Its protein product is CASSGQGARGNTIYF.